This TCR beta chain was sequenced in a study of Ad26.COV2.S vaccination and SARS-CoV-2 variants. Study-wide background: Trial arm assignment for the donor was COV1001 Ad26.COV2.S. Regarding the study as a whole: Participants given vaccine showed non-spike TCR breadth similar to that of placebo recipients.

Libraries were prepared by immunoSEQ multiplex PCR; TCRdb keeps only in-frame clonotypes and omits some of them. The sample lists approximately 350,000 clones; about four fifths were seen once. As concerns this clone: The target antigen is unknown.

As for treatment: 19 received Ad26.COV2.S at low or high dose, single or two shots; 5 received placebo; per-sample allocation not given. Day 63 following the first vaccine or placebo injection was when the samples were taken. Boston provided a donor who was an adult aged 18-55 years. CDR3 length: 15 amino acids. The J segment lost 1 base and the V segment lost 3 bases, leaving 4 bases of the junction unmatched. CDR1 is MDHEN and CDR2 is SYDVKM in the germline V gene. This clonotype was sampled from a person between 18 and 60 years old who received the Ad26.COV2.S COVID-19 vaccine or a placebo. The source material was peripheral blood, sampled in a trial of Ad26.COV2.S vaccine versus placebo. The chain has TRBV28 and TRBJ1-1; 8 positions agree with TRBD1. CDR3 residues: CASSFRDRRNTEAFF. In DNA, the CDR3 is TGTGCCAGCAGTTTTCGGGACAGGAGGAACACTGAAGCTTTCTTT. Together with reference TRBV28 and TRBJ1-1, the CDR3 gives the full variable domain: DVKVTQSSRYLVKRTGEKVFLECVQDMDHENMFWYRQDPGLGLRLIYFSYDVKMKEKGDIPEGYSVSREKKERFSLILESASTNQTSMYLCASSFRDRRNTEAFFGQGTRLTVV.